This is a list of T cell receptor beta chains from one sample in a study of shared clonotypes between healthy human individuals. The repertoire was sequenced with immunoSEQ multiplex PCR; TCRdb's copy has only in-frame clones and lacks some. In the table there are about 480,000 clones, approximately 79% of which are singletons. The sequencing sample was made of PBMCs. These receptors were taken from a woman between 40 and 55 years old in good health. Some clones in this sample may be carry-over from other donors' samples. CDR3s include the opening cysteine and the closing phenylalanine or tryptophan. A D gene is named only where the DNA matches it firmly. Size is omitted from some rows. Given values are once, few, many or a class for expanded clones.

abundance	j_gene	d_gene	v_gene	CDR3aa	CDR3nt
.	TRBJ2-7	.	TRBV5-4	CASSPKTGARGEQYF	TGTGCCAGCAGCCCGAAGACGGGGGCCCGGGGCGAGCAGTACTTC
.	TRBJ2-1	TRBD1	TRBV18	CASSPSTGEDEQFF	TGTGCCAGCTCACCCTCGACAGGGGAGGACGAGCAGTTCTTC
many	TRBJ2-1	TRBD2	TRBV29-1	CSVARSHGGGEQFF	TGCAGCGTCGCAAGATCACACGGGGGGGGTGAGCAGTTCTTC
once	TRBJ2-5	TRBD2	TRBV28	CATEAGEIQETQYF	TGTGCCACAGAAGCGGGAGAGATTCAAGAGACCCAGTACTTC
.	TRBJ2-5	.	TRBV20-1	CSAIGEETQYF	TGCAGTGCGATAGGCGAAGAGACCCAGTACTTC
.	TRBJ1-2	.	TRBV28	CASSLGPELYGYTF	TGTGCCAGCAGTTTGGGTCCAGAGTTATATGGCTACACCTTC
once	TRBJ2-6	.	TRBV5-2	CASKSGTQSRANVLTF	TGTGCCAGCAAATCGGGTACACAAAGTCGGGCCAACGTCCTGACTTTC
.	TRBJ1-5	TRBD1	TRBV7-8	CASSLGQHQPQHF	TGTGCCAGCAGCTTGGGACAGCATCAGCCCCAGCATTTT
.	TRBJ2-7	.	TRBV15	CATSRGGELYEQYF	TGTGCCACCAGCAGAGGCGGAGAGTTGTACGAGCAGTACTTC
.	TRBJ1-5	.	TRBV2	CASSLGGLSGDGPQHF	TGTGCCAGCTCCCTAGGCGGCCTTTCTGGTGATGGGCCCCAGCATTTT
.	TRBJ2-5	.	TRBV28	CASSLVAPRTQYF	TGTGCCAGCAGTTTAGTAGCCCCCAGGACCCAGTACTTC
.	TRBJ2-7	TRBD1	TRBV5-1	CASSPGDRAYEQYF	TGCGCCAGCAGCCCTGGGGACAGGGCCTACGAGCAGTACTTC
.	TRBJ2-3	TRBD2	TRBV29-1	CSVGGTSGGDTDTQYF	TGCAGCGTTGGAGGGACTAGCGGGGGCGACACAGATACGCAGTATTTT
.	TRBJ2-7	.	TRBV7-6	CASSPRYSYEQYF	TGTGCCAGCAGCCCTAGATACTCCTACGAGCAGTACTTC
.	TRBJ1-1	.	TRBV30	CAWQTVMEAFF	TGTGCCTGGCAGACAGTGATGGAAGCTTTCTTT
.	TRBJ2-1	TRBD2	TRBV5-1	CASSLAPSRAGGYNEQFF	TGCGCCAGCAGCTTGGCACCCTCAAGGGCGGGGGGTTACAATGAGCAGTTCTTC
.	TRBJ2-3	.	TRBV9	CASSTRGRGPDTQYF	TGTGCCAGCAGCACCCGCGGACGCGGCCCAGATACGCAGTATTTT
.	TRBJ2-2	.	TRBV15	CATSRDLADNTGELFF	TGTGCCACCAGCAGAGATCTCGCAGACAACACCGGGGAGCTGTTTTTT